This T cell receptor beta chain appears in the sequencing data of a study of T cells in tuberculosis. The CDR3 has 13 residues. Looked up from germline, CDR1 is GTSNPN and CDR2 is SVGIG (reference sequence). J lost 10 bases, V lost 2 bases, and 5 bases had no gene match. The data were produced by immunoSEQ multiplex PCR, yet TCRdb's version contains in-frame clones alone and is incomplete. Here the sample spans 35,000 to 55,000 clones, nearly 95% being singletons. Each donor contributed about 110,000 T cells on average, unsorted. This chain joins TRBV30 and TRBJ1-6; the match to TRBD1 covers 7 bases. Sequencing was carried out using PBMCs. The sequence came from a donor between 10 and 35 years old with latent tuberculosis or without tuberculosis infection. The CDR3, as DNA: TGTGCCTGGAGTCCACAGGGGAACTCACCCCTCCACTTT. Its translation is CAWSPQGNSPLHF.